This TCR beta chain was found in a study of blood T cell repertoires in COVID-19 (dated by TCRdb to the early 2020s). A note on the overall study: The collaborator samples originated in the United States, Italy and Spain and spanned the acute and convalescent phases of COVID-19. The material from the prospective study consisted of cDNA or gDNA derived from T cells, B-cell-depleted T cells, or PBMCs. Deeply sampled blood TCRbeta repertoires from subjects exposed to, actively infected with, or recovered from COVID-19 were included in the dataset. The repertoires were released in a freely available public database meant as a resource for research on the immune response to SARS-CoV-2. The samples were drawn from the first 160 participants of the ongoing ImmuneRACE study and from some 1,300 subjects provided by 6 global collaborators. The sample metadata nearly always contained a de-identified subject ID, COVID-19 status, age in years and sex. HLA class I and class II types, where available, came from metadata supplied by the sample provider rather than from assay-based typing.

What the research found in general, with its limitations: The quantity of clinical and demographic metadata differed by source and by participant and was supplied without curation.

The cysteine opens and the phenylalanine closes a CDR3 of 14 amino acids. Solely the CDR3 DNA is kept, with 42 bases framed from the first base. The V and J ends are trimmed by 5 bases and 5 bases, leaving 13 bases between them. CDR1 and CDR2 are read off the germline V gene (reference sequence) as SGHKS and YYEKEE. With respect to this clone: There is no known antigen for this receptor. No base quality values were provided; no much bigger clone lies one nucleotide off.

The immunoSEQ Assay, a bias-controlled multiplex PCR, was used to amplify TCRbeta CDR3 regions from genomic DNA. The paper's data handling went like this. The number of nucleated cells in each sample was estimated by amplification of reference gene primers within the assay. To quantify the absolute abundance of each unique TCRbeta CDR3 rearrangement, sequence reads were collapsed and filtered. For each sample, productive Simpson clonality was calculated as the square root of Simpson's diversity index over productive rearrangements. TCRdb took over this immuneACCESS table, retaining in-frame rearrangements with V and J assigned. Such tables are incomplete; in checked studies, under half of the missing clones stem from an unresolved V gene, and the remainder is unexplained. V and J calls and clone size are given by that table; D and trimming were obtained from the DNA. The sample yields 450,000 to 500,000 clones; 70% to 90% were counted once. The top ten hold approximately 3% of the sample.

Each collaborating institution followed its own protocols to collect whole blood in K2EDTA tubes. Collaborator samples were shipped for TCRbeta analysis as frozen whole blood, isolated PBMCs, or DNA extracted from either sample type. The chain uses TRBV5-5 and TRBJ1-4; TRBD1 is a possible D gene, resting on 5 matching bases. Sequencing used peripheral blood. The sequence was collected from a human donor in a cohort sampled during active COVID-19. In nucleotide form, the sequence is TGTGCCAGCAGAGAGGGACTCTCGAATGAAAAACTGTTTTTT. Its translation is CASREGLSNEKLFF.